The entry that follows covers one T cell receptor beta chain sequence. This sample was included in a study of blood T cell repertoires in COVID-19. In the study overall: Sites in the United States, Italy and Spain provided acute and convalescent COVID-19 samples. PBMCs, B-cell-depleted T cells, or T cells provided the cDNA or gDNA that made up the material.

The CDR3 extends over 16 amino acids. V shed 3 bases and J shed 0 bases, with 14 bases lying between them. The germline CDR1 and CDR2 sequences are GTSNPN and SVGIG (reference sequence). As processed by the authors: Counts of nucleated cells, estimated from reference gene primer amplification, were obtained. The method was immunoSEQ multiplex PCR; TCRdb's version includes in-frame clones alone and lacks a portion of them. The D gene and trimming were derived from the DNA, and the V and J assignments and clone size from that table. Of around 160,000 clones in the sample, about four fifths were seen once.

This TCR was recovered from an elderly woman with acute or convalescent COVID-19. The chain couples TRBV30 to TRBJ2-2; D may be TRBD2 (5 bases). Sequenced input: peripheral blood. Here the CDR3 reads CAWRPPNGANTGELFF. The CDR3 bases are TGTGCCTGGAGGCCTCCTAACGGGGCGAACACCGGGGAGCTGTTTTTT.